This TCR beta chain was documented in a study of blood T cell repertoires in COVID-19. Background on the study: The United States, Italy and Spain supplied acute and convalescent COVID-19 samples. Sources were T cells, B-cell-depleted T cells, or PBMCs; the material itself was cDNA or gDNA.

Patients in Seattle were enrolled during active infection, then followed longitudinally. From germline, CDR1 is ENHRY and CDR2 SYGVKD. The CDR3 contains 13 residues. Trimming cost V 6 bases and J 6 bases, with 11 bases left between them. As originally analysed: Estimates of nucleated cell counts were drawn from the amplification of reference gene primers. Repertoires were generated with immunoSEQ multiplex PCR, while TCRdb's copy carries only in-frame clones and drops some. D and trimming were read from the DNA, whereas the V and J calls and clone size are those reported in that table. The sample holds some 180,000 clones, nearly 90% seen once.

The receptor was derived from a man in his fifties with COVID-19, enrolled during active disease. Material: peripheral blood. The V and J genes are TRBV10-3 and TRBJ2-2; D gene ambiguous. The CDR3 loop is CAIRKMGPGELFF. CDR3 coding DNA: TGTGCCATCAGAAAAATGGGCCCCGGGGAGCTGTTTTTT.